Shown below are 20 T cell receptor beta chains from a single sample sequenced in a study of tumor-infiltrating lymphocytes in oesophageal squamous cell carcinoma. Each CDR3 protein gets one entry after TCRdb re-called the PCR reads with MiXCR. The profile shows roughly 20,000 distinct CDR3 sequences, approximately 40% of them singletons. The material sequenced was blood. The source of these receptors is a male donor with esophageal squamous cell carcinoma.

V and J are TRBV28 and TRBJ2-5; D may be TRBD1 (5 bases). The CDR3 loop spans 14 amino acids. Germline assignment: CDR1 MDHEN and CDR2 SYDVKM. V shed 5 bases and J shed 2 bases, with 12 bases lying between them. The CDR3 reads CASSRLDRQETQYF. CDR3 bases: TGTGCCAGCAGTAGATTAGACAGACAAGAGACCCAGTACTTC.

This clonotype was counted a few times. The chain couples TRBV3-1 to TRBJ2-1; D not resolved. There are 12 residues in the CDR3. Germline V gene sequence: CDR1 LGHDT, CDR2 YNNKEL (reference sequence). V dropped 0 bases and J dropped 5 bases, with 2 bases sitting between them. CDR3 residues: CASSQDHNEQFF. In nucleotides, the CDR3 is TGTGCCAGCAGCCAAGATCACAATGAGCAGTTCTTC.

This clonotype was picked up a small number of times. Without the conserved terminal phenylalanine or tryptophan, this CDR3 likely stems from a read error. J is TRBJ2-1 and V is TRBV12-5; 7 nucleotides align to TRBD2. From germline, CDR1 is LGHNT and CDR2 FRNRAP. The CDR3 contains 15 residues. Trimming took 3 bases from V and 10 from J; bases not matched to a gene: 12. CDR3 in amino acids: CASGFLSGETYEQFL. The CDR3 DNA reads TGTGCTAGTGGTTTCTTGAGCGGGGAGACCTACGAGCAGTTCTTA.

This clonotype was seen at least ten times. This chain uses TRBV11-3 with TRBJ2-1; 14 nucleotides line up with TRBD2. V trimming: 3 bases; J trimming: 7 bases; junction bases outside the gene matches: 2. This CDR3 spans 15 amino acids. CDR1 and CDR2 (germline): SGHNT, YENEEA. The chain's CDR3 is CASSFGTSGRNEQFF. The DNA of the CDR3 is TGTGCCAGCAGCTTCGGGACTAGCGGGAGAAATGAGCAGTTCTTC.

This clonotype has a count of ten or more. DNA for the CDR3: TGTGCCAGCAGCGATTCTCAGTCCGGGCGTTCACCCCTCCACTTT. Protein sequence: CASSDSQSGRSPLHF. The chain joins TRBV5-6 to TRBJ1-6, with D unclear. Germline V lookup: CDR1 SGHDT, CDR2 YYEEEE. This CDR3 spans 15 amino acids. The ends were cut back, 4 bases at V and 9 bases at J, with 17 bases in the middle.

By proportion, this clonotype is medium-sized. The V gene is TRBV28, the J gene TRBJ2-2, with 8 bases aligning to TRBD2. The CDR3 runs 15 residues. Trimming took 1 base from V and 7 from J; bases not matched to a gene: 5. Germline V gene lookup returns CDR1 MDHEN and CDR2 SYDVKM. CDR3 nucleotide sequence: TGTGCCAGCAGTTTATCCACGGGGGGGATCGGGGAGCTGTTTTTT. It codes for CASSLSTGGIGELFF.

The genes are TRBV6-6 and TRBJ2-1; TRBD1 matches at 9 bases. Germline CDR1 reads MNHNY; CDR2 reads SVGAGI (reference sequence). The CDR3 contains 17 residues. V gave up 3 bases and J gave up 7 bases; unmatched junction bases: 13. As DNA, the CDR3 is TGTGCCAGCAGTTATAACCGGGACAGGGTTCCTCTGAATGAGCAGTTCTTC. It translates to CASSYNRDRVPLNEQFF.

This clonotype is labeled medium-sized. This chain connects TRBV12-3 or TRBV12-4 to TRBJ1-5; 7 bases agree with TRBD1. V trimming: 5 bases; J trimming: 6 bases; junction bases outside the gene matches: 4. CDR3 length equals 13 residues. The CDR3 sequence is CASSSQGGQPQHF. The CDR3 DNA sequence: TGTGCCAGCAGTAGCCAGGGGGGTCAGCCCCAGCATTTT.

This chain links TRBV7-2 with TRBJ2-1; D is possibly TRBD1 (6 bases). The CDR3 sequence is 15 residues long. The V end lost 6 bases, the J end lost 0 bases, and 12 bases lay between the germline ends. Per the germline V gene, CDR1 is SGHTA and CDR2 is FQGNSA. The CDR3 sequence is CASRTTGSSYNEQFF. Here the CDR3 DNA reads TGTGCCAGCAGGACCACAGGGAGCTCCTACAATGAGCAGTTCTTC.

This clonotype came up a few times. This chain links TRBV5-1 with TRBJ1-1; D not resolved. CDR1 and CDR2 (germline): SGHRS, YFSETQ. The CDR3 contains 15 residues. V was trimmed by 0 bases and J by 2 bases, leaving 11 bases between them. The CDR3 region is CASSLDVGRNTEAFF. Here the CDR3 DNA reads TGCGCCAGCAGCTTGGATGTAGGGCGAAACACTGAAGCTTTCTTT.

The chain uses TRBV11-2 and TRBJ2-7; no definite D call. The end of the DNA fits TRBJ2-5 better, so the J call may be wrong. The length of the CDR3 is 14 residues. Germline CDR1 is SGHAT and CDR2 is FQNNGV. CDR3 sequence (DNA): TGTGCCAGCAGCTCCACGGCCAACCAAGAGACCCAGTACTTC. Translating it yields CASSSTANQETQYF.

This clonotype is deemed medium-sized. The chain recombines TRBV7-9 with TRBJ2-5; 8 nucleotides agree with TRBD1. The CDR3 contains 15 residues. V trimming: 5 bases; J trimming: 1 base; junction bases outside the gene matches: 6. Germline loops: CDR1 SEHNR, CDR2 FQNEAQ (reference sequence). CDR3 sequence (DNA): TGTGCCAGCAGCCGCACCGGGACAGGCCAAGAGACCCAGTACTTC. Encoded protein: CASSRTGTGQETQYF.

This clonotype was found once. Given the absence of the conserved phenylalanine or tryptophan at the CDR3 end, a read error is likely. Because the CDR3's place on the DNA is in doubt, the DNA is left out and the CDR3 is given as listed by TCRdb. The V gene is TRBV6-9, the J gene TRBJ2-3; TRBD1 was called by the table and not checked on the DNA. The germline CDR1 and CDR2 sequences are MNHGY and SVAAGI. The CDR3 spans 14 residues, counting both ends. The CDR3 sequence is CASSTGRAGQYFGS.

This clonotype is medium-sized (0.01 to 0.1%) by share. V is TRBV7-3 and J is TRBJ2-5; 8 nucleotides match TRBD2. The germline V gene has CDR1 SGHTA and CDR2 FQGTGA. The ends lost 5 bases at V and 5 bases at J; junction bases unmatched: 16. The length of the CDR3 is 17 residues. CDR3 protein: CASSTLSTGTRVETQYF. As DNA, the CDR3 is TGTGCCAGCAGCACATTATCAACCGGGACTAGGGTGGAGACCCAGTACTTC.

The genes are TRBV7-6 and TRBJ2-7; 15 bases are shared with TRBD2. Matching the DNA end better, TRBJ2-5 makes the J call doubtful. The CDR3 loop spans 18 amino acids. CDR1 and CDR2 (germline): SGHVS, FNYEAQ. The CDR3 DNA reads as TGTGCCAGCAGCTTAGCGATCCCGGGACTAGCGGGGGGAGAGACCCAGTACTTC. Protein: CASSLAIPGLAGGETQYF.

In its sample, this clonotype was seen many times. The rearrangement links TRBV7-8 to TRBJ1-4, with D perhaps matching TRBD1 (6 bases). CDR1 is SGHVS, CDR2 FQNEAQ, per germline. The CDR3 has 15 residues. V lost 5 bases and J lost 8, with 18 bases in between. The CDR3: CASSHRAQLGEKLFF. In DNA form, the CDR3 reads TGTGCCAGCAGCCACAGGGCACAACTCGGGGAAAAACTGTTTTTT.

Of note for this clonotype: It is unclear where the CDR3 begins or ends on the DNA, so no DNA is shown, and the CDR3 is as TCRdb lists it. V is TRBV7-6 and J is TRBJ2-1; the table gives TRBD1 as D, unverified against the DNA. Germline V gives CDR1 SGHVS, CDR2 FNYEAQ. The CDR3 is 22 residues long, counting both termini. The CDR3 loop reads CASRTQGAGETQYFGPGNEQFF.

The chain carries TRBV7-2 and TRBJ1-2; maybe TRBD1 (5 bases). V was pared by 1 base and J by 4 bases, with 7 bases between. CDR3 length: 13 residues. In germline, CDR1 is SGHTA, CDR2 FQGNSA. CDR3 DNA: TGTGCCAGCAGCTTAGGACAGATCTATGGCTACACCTTC. It specifies CASSLGQIYGYTF.

The table lists this clonotype with a few counts. The V and J genes are TRBV7-2 and TRBJ2-5, with TRBD2 matching 7 bases. This CDR3 comprises 14 residues. Per germline, CDR1 SGHTA and CDR2 FQGNSA. The junction had 14 bases not matched to a gene; V was cut back by 5 bases and J by 11 bases. This chain's CDR3 is CASSPRGGMNEQYF. The CDR3, as DNA: TGTGCCAGCAGCCCCCGCGGGGGAATGAATGAGCAGTACTTC.

This clonotype rates as medium-sized. J is TRBJ1-2 and V is TRBV7-2; D possibly corresponds to TRBD1 (5 bases). CDR1 is SGHTA, CDR2 FQGNSA, per germline. V was cut by 4 bases and J by 4 bases, with 13 bases left in between. The CDR3 consists of 14 residues. For the CDR3, the DNA is TGTGCCAGCAGCTATAGCGTAGGGGCCTATGGCTACACCTTC. It specifies CASSYSVGAYGYTF.